The 10 T cell receptor beta chains reported below all come from one sample, sequenced in a study of blood T cell repertoires in COVID-19. Sequenced by immunoSEQ multiplex PCR; TCRdb stores in-frame clones only, minus some. The sample contains 80,000 to 95,000 clones, roughly 75% of which appear only once. Sequenced input: peripheral blood. These receptors were taken from a woman aged 45-65 years with acute or convalescent COVID-19.

This clone showed up just a few times. J is TRBJ1-2 and V is TRBV28; TRBD1 matches 9 bases. Germline V gene lookup returns CDR1 MDHEN and CDR2 SYDVKM. Trimming at V came to 4 bases and at J to 5 bases, leaving 5 bases not matched to a gene. CDR3 length: 14 residues. CDR3 bases: TGTGCCAGCAGTTCGGGACAGGGAGGGTATGGCTACACCTTC. This sequence encodes CASSSGQGGYGYTF.

The CDR3 DNA reads TGTGCCAGCAGCTTAGGGGTAGAGGTGGGACAGGGTGCTAATCAGCCCCAGCATTTT. Amino acid sequence: CASSLGVEVGQGANQPQHF. V usage is TRBV7-9 and J usage is TRBJ1-5, with 9 positions matching TRBD1. From germline, CDR1 is SEHNR and CDR2 FQNEAQ (reference sequence). CDR3 size: 19 residues. J was trimmed by 4 bases and V by 1 base; bases with no gene match: 14.

This sequence joins TRBV19 and TRBJ1-4, with 7 bases aligning to TRBD1. The junction had 7 bases not matched to a gene; V was cut back by 4 bases and J by 5 bases. This CDR3 has 15 residues. Germline CDR1 reads LNHDA; CDR2 reads SQIVND (reference sequence). CDR3: CASSTGTALNEKLFF. The CDR3 DNA follows: TGTGCCAGTAGTACCGGGACAGCACTAAATGAAAAACTGTTTTTT.

The chain combines TRBV6-5 with TRBJ1-2; D unresolved. Between the trimmed V and J ends, which lost 7 bases and 1 base, there was a span of 10 bases. From germline, CDR1 is MNHEY and CDR2 SVGAGI. The CDR3 contains 13 residues. The CDR3 sequence: CASTLQNNYGYTF. The DNA for the CDR3 is TGTGCCAGCACCCTGCAGAATAACTATGGCTACACCTTC.

The chain links TRBV18 to TRBJ2-4; D unresolved. Germline values: CDR1 KGHSH, CDR2 LQKENI. The CDR3 runs 13 residues. V lost 1 base to trimming and J lost 9 bases, with 10 bases between them. The CDR3 DNA reads as TGTGCCAGCTCACCACAAGAGGTGGGCATTCAGTACTTC. Amino acids: CASSPQEVGIQYF.

This clone occurred once. The chain employs TRBV12-2 and TRBJ1-1. TRBV12-2 is a documented pseudogene. This CDR3 contains 16 residues. The CDR3 spells CASRLEKGWGDTEAFF. The CDR3 DNA follows: TGTGCAAGTCGCTTAGAAAAAGGGTGGGGGGACACTGAAGCTTTCTTT.

The rearrangement uses TRBV27 and TRBJ1-6; D is perhaps TRBD1 (6 bases). Looked up from germline, CDR1 is MNHEY and CDR2 is SMNVEV (reference sequence). Trimming shortened V by 6 bases and J by 7 bases, and 13 bases separated the two germline ends. The CDR3 is 14 residues long. The CDR3 bases are TGTGCCAGCAGCCCATTCGGACAGAATTCACCCCTCCACTTT. This encodes CASSPFGQNSPLHF.

The chain has TRBV12-3 or TRBV12-4 and TRBJ2-7; the D gene is possibly TRBD2 (5 bases). The CDR3 is 12 amino acids. The V and J ends lost 2 bases and 6 bases respectively, with 8 bases between them. Here the CDR3 DNA reads TGTGCCAGCAGTTTAAACCTAGCCGAGCAGTACTTC. Its protein is CASSLNLAEQYF.

The V and J genes are TRBV7-7 and TRBJ1-1; no firm D call. V lost 1 base and J 4 bases, leaving 7 bases between the germline ends. Germline V CDR1 and CDR2: SSHAT, FNYEAQ (reference sequence). The CDR3 runs 13 residues. The CDR3 spells CASSLGEGTEAFF. CDR3 in DNA: TGTGCCAGCAGCTTAGGGGAGGGCACTGAAGCTTTCTTT.

The chain employs TRBV15 and TRBJ2-7, with a possible D match to TRBD1 (6 bases). Looked up from germline, CDR1 is LNHNV and CDR2 is YYDKDF (reference sequence). CDR3 size: 14 residues. Trimming removed 5 bases at V and 2 bases at J, with 13 bases between. CDR3 loop: CATSALQGAYEQYF. CDR3 DNA: TGTGCCACCAGCGCGCTACAGGGAGCCTACGAGCAGTACTTC.